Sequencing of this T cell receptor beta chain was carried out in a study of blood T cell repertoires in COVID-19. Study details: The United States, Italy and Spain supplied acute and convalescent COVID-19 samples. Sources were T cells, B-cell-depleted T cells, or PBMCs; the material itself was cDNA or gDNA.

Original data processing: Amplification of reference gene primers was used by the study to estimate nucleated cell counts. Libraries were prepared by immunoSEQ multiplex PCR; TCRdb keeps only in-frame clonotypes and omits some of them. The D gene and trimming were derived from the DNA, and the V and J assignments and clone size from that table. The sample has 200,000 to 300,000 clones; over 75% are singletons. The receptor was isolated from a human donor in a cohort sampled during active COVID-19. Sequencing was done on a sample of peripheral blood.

CDR3 in amino acids: CASSLGTGSSYEQYF. The DNA for the CDR3 is TGTGCCAGCAGCCTGGGGACAGGGAGCTCCTACGAGCAGTACTTC. This chain joins TRBV6-6 and TRBJ2-7, with TRBD1 identical over 9 bases. Germline V CDR1 and CDR2: MNHNY, SVGAGI (reference sequence). This CDR3 is 15 amino acids long. V was pared by 6 bases and J by 0 bases, with 6 bases of the junction left unmatched.